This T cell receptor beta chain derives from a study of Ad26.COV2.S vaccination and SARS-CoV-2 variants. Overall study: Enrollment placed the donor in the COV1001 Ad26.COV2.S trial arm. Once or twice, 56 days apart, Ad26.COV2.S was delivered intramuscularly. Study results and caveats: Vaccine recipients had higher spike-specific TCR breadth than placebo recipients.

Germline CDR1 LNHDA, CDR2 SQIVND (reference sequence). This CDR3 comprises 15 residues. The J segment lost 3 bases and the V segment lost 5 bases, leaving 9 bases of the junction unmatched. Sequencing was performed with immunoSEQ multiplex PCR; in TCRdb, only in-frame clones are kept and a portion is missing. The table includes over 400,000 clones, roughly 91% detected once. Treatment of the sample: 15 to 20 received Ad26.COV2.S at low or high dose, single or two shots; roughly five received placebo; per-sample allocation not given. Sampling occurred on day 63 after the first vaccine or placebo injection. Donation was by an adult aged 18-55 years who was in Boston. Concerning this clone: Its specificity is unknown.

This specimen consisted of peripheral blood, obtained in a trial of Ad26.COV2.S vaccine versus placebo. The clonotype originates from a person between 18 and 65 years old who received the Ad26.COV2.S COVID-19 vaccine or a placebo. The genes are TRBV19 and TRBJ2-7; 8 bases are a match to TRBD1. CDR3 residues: CASSHSDRDFYEQYF. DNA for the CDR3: TGTGCCAGTAGTCATTCGGACAGGGACTTCTACGAGCAGTACTTC.